The source of this T cell receptor beta chain is a study of control samples from healthy donors and cancer patients. Some clones are missing from TCRdb's copy, which holds only in-frame ones; the method was immunoSEQ multiplex PCR. The data contain approximately 150,000 clones, under 96% of them singletons. The CDR3 is made up of 14 amino acids. The germline CDR1 and CDR2 sequences are SNHLY and FYNNEI. The junction had 8 bases not matched to a gene; V was cut back by 6 bases and J by 9 bases. The J gene is TRBJ1-6, the V gene TRBV2; 7 bases match TRBD1. The material sequenced was blood. The clonotype comes from a woman aged 25 to 39 in good health. CDR3 DNA sequence: TGTGCCAGCAGACCCGACAGGGTGGGTTCACCCCTCCACTTT. Its protein product is CASRPDRVGSPLHF.